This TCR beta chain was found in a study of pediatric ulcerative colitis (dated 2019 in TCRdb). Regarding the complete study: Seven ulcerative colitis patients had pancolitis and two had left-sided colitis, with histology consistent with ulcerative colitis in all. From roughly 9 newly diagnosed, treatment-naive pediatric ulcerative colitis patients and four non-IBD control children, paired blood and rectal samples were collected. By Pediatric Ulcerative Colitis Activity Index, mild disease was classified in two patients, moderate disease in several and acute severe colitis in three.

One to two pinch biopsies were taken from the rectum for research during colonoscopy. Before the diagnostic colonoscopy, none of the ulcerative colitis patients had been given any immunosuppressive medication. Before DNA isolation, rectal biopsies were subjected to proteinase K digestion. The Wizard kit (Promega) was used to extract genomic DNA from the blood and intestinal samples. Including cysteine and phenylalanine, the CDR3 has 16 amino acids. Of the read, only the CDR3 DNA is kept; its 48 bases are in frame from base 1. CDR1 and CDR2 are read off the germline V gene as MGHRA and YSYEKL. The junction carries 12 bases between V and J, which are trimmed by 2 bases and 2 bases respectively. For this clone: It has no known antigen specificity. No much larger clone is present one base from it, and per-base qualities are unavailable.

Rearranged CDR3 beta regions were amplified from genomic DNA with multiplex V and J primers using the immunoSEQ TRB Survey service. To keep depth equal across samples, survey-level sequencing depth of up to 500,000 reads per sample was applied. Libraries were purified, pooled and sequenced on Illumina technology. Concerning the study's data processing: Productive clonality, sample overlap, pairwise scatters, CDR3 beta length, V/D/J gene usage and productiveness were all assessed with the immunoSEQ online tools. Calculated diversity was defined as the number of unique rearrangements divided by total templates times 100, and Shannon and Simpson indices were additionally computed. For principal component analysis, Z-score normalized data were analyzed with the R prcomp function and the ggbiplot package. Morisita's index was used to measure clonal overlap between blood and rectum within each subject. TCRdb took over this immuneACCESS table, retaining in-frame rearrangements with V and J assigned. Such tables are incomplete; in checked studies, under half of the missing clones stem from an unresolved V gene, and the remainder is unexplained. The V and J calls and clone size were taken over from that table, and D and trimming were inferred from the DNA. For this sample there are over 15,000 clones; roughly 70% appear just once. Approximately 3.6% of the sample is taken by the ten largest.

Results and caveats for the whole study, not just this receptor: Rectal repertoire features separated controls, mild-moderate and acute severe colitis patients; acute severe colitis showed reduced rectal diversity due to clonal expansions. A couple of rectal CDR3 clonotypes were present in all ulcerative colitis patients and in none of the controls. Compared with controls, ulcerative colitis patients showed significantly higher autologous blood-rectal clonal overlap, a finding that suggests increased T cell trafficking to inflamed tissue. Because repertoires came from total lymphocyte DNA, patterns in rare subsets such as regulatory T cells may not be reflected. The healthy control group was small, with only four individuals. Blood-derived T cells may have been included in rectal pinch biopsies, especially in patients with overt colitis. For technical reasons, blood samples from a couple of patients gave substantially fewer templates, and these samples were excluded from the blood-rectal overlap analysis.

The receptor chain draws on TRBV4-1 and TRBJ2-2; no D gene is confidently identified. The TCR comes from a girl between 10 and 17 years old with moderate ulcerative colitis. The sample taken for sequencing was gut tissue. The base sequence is TGCGCCAGCAGCCAACTTACGGATTTAAACACCGGGGAGCTGTTTTTT. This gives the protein CASSQLTDLNTGELFF.